The clone carrying this T cell receptor beta chain was observed a handful of times. This record comes from a study of cytomegalovirus exposure and HLA in healthy donors. The CDR3 sequence is 19 residues long. CDR1 is SGDLS and CDR2 is YYNGEE in the germline V gene. The ends lost 4 bases at V and 1 base at J; junction bases unmatched: 9. The PCR had 60 Vbeta and 13 Jbeta primers. The repertoire was sequenced with immunoSEQ multiplex PCR; TCRdb's copy has only in-frame clones and lacks some. The data contain 200,000 to 250,000 clones, around four fifths of them singletons. The TCR comes from a woman in her fifties or sixties in good health and CMV-seropositive. J is TRBJ2-3 and V is TRBV9, with 16 bases that match TRBD2. Sequencing was done on a sample of PBMCs. CDR3 sequence reads: CASSLTGTSGGAGTDTQYF. For the CDR3, the DNA is TGTGCCAGCAGCCTTACCGGGACTAGCGGGGGGGCCGGCACAGATACGCAGTATTTT.